Sequencing of this T cell receptor (beta chain) was carried out in a study of control samples from healthy donors and cancer patients. TCRdb's table, derived via immunoSEQ multiplex PCR, lists solely in-frame clones and lacks some. The sample has roughly 170,000 clones; over 85% are singletons. The CDR3 has 15 amino acids. V gave up 2 bases and J gave up 2 bases, with 10 bases separating them. Germline CDR1 reads KGHSH; CDR2 reads LQKENI. This TCR was sampled from a young man in good health. This chain connects TRBV18 to TRBJ1-3; maybe TRBD1 (5 bases). Source material: blood. CDR3 DNA: TGTGCCAGCTCACCAAACAGGATCACTGGAAACACCATATATTTT. Translating gives CASSPNRITGNTIYF.